These 19 T cell receptor beta chains share one sample of origin, sequenced in a study of CXCR3-negative and CXCR3-positive naive CD8 T cells. Study conclusions and caveats: CXCR3-negative naive cells had less hydrophobic TRB CDR3s than did CXCR3-positive naive cells.

cDNA libraries for TRB were generated by 5' RACE incorporating UMI labels. TCRdb re-called the 5' RACE reads, yielding one record per CDR3 amino acid sequence without DNA. The data show some 5,900 distinct CDR3 sequences, and the top ten clones hold 1.7%. Which antigens these TCRs recognize remains unknown. The sequenced sample consisted of naive CXCR3+ CD8+ T cells from blood. Subset noted: CD45RO-CCR7+CD27+CD95- naive CD8+ T cells expressing CXCR3 (TNR3+). These receptors were taken from a human donor in good health. Some clones in this sample may be carry-over from other donors' samples.

The chain is built from TRBV12-3 or TRBV12-4 and TRBJ1-4; the D call from TCRdb, TRBD1, cannot be confirmed without DNA. This CDR3 has 15 residues. CDR3 region: CASSPGDRGQEKLFF.

The genes are TRBV4-3 and TRBJ2-1. Germline assignment: CDR1 LGHNA and CDR2 YSLEER. The CDR3 has 15 residues. CDR3 amino acids: CASSQDVLTNNEQFF.

The V gene is TRBV21-1, the J gene TRBJ1-2. TRBV21-1 is tagged as a pseudogene. The CDR3 has 17 residues. The CDR3 loop reads CASRTTSVTDFIYGYTF.

This chain joins TRBV12-3 or TRBV12-4 and TRBJ2-7; with no DNA, the TCRdb D assignment of TRBD2 cannot be verified. The CDR3 runs 16 residues. CDR3 sequence: CASSNPGLGDSYEQYF.

V and J are TRBV7-9 and TRBJ2-7; TCRdb indicates TRBD1, and absent DNA this call remains unverified. Per the germline V gene, CDR1 is SEHNR and CDR2 is FQNEAQ (reference sequence). This CDR3 has 13 amino acids. CDR3 region: CASSIGAAYEQYF.

The rearrangement links TRBV29-1 to TRBJ2-1. In germline, CDR1 is SQVTM, CDR2 ANQGSEA. The CDR3 covers 14 residues. CDR3 loop: CSVEGGETDNEQFF.

This clonotype is classed as medium-sized (0.01 to 0.1%) by frequency. CDR3 sequence reads: CSVEEYTEVKVVTFF. The rearrangement joins TRBV29-1 to TRBJ1-1. CDR3 length: 15 residues. The germline CDR1 and CDR2 sequences are SQVTM and ANQGSEA.

The genes are TRBV29-1 and TRBJ2-2; the TCRdb call, TRBD2, lacks DNA for checking. Germline V CDR1 and CDR2: SQVTM, ANQGSEA. The CDR3 consists of 12 residues. CDR3: CSVLAGAGELFF.

V usage is TRBV23-1 and J usage is TRBJ2-7; TCRdb selects TRBD1, and the lack of DNA leaves this call unchecked. TRBV23-1 falls under the ORF class, with uncertain function. The CDR3 runs 15 residues. This CDR3 is CASSQPGTVSYEQYF.

The chain links TRBV7-2 to TRBJ2-3; absent DNA, TCRdb's TRBD1 call cannot be checked. Germline assignment: CDR1 SGHTA and CDR2 FQGNSA. The CDR3 runs 21 residues. The CDR3 here is CASSNPLAVFRTGTTPDTQYF.

Measured by frequency, this clonotype is medium-sized. V and J are TRBV7-2 and TRBJ2-7; TCRdb's D call, TRBD2, is unchecked because there is no DNA. The CDR3 contains 13 residues. The germline CDR1 and CDR2 sequences are SGHTA and FQGNSA. CDR3 loop: CASSPGLVREQYF.

By frequency, this clonotype registers medium-sized. The chain has TRBV7-2 and TRBJ2-5; TCRdb lists TRBD2, though no DNA is available to test this call. CDR1 SGHTA and CDR2 FQGNSA come from the germline V gene. The CDR3 length is 17 residues. The CDR3 loop is CASTAVGLAVSRETQYF.

This clonotype is identified as medium-sized from frequency. CDR3 protein: CASQDVGGNTIYF. J is TRBJ1-3 and V is TRBV12-3 or TRBV12-4. The CDR3 runs to 13 residues.

CDR3: CSARDKGPNYGYTF. This chain joins TRBV20-1 and TRBJ1-2. Germline CDR1 is DFQATT and CDR2 is SNEGSKA (reference sequence). This CDR3 has 14 residues.

The CDR3 protein is CASRRPTGLQTYNEQFF. This rearrangement joins TRBV12-3 or TRBV12-4 to TRBJ2-1; the D gene TCRdb calls, TRBD1, cannot be checked with no DNA. This CDR3 spans 17 amino acids.

This clonotype is medium-sized (0.01 to 0.1%) by frequency. The chain recombines TRBV15 with TRBJ2-7. The V gene's germline CDR1 is LNHNV and CDR2 YYDKDF (reference sequence). The CDR3 spans 13 residues. The CDR3: CATSSTDGYEQYF.

This clonotype is labeled medium-sized (0.01 to 0.1%) based on frequency. This chain uses TRBV29-1 with TRBJ2-1. The CDR3 loop spans 14 amino acids. The germline V gene has CDR1 SQVTM and CDR2 ANQGSEA. The CDR3 loop reads CSVEGKGSYNEQFF.

The V call is TRBV20-1, the J call TRBJ2-3; TCRdb picks TRBD2, but there is no DNA to check that call. There are 14 residues in the CDR3. The germline gives CDR1 DFQATT, CDR2 SNEGSKA (reference sequence). CDR3 amino acids: CSAPLAGDTDTQYF.

The rearrangement links TRBV29-1 to TRBJ2-7. CDR3 length equals 12 residues. The germline gives CDR1 SQVTM, CDR2 ANQGSEA. Here the CDR3 reads CSVDGGSYEQYF.